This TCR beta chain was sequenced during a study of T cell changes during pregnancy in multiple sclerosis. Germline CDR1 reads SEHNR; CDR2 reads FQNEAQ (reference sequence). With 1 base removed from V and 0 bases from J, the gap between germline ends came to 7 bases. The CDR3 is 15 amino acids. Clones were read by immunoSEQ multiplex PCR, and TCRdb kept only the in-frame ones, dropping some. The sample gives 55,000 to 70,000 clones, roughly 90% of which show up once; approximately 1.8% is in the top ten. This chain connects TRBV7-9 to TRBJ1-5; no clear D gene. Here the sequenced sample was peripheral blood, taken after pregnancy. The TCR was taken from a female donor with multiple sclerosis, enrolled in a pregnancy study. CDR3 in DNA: TGTGCCAGCAGCTTAGTGGGCAATAGCAATCAGCCCCAGCATTTT. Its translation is CASSLVGNSNQPQHF.